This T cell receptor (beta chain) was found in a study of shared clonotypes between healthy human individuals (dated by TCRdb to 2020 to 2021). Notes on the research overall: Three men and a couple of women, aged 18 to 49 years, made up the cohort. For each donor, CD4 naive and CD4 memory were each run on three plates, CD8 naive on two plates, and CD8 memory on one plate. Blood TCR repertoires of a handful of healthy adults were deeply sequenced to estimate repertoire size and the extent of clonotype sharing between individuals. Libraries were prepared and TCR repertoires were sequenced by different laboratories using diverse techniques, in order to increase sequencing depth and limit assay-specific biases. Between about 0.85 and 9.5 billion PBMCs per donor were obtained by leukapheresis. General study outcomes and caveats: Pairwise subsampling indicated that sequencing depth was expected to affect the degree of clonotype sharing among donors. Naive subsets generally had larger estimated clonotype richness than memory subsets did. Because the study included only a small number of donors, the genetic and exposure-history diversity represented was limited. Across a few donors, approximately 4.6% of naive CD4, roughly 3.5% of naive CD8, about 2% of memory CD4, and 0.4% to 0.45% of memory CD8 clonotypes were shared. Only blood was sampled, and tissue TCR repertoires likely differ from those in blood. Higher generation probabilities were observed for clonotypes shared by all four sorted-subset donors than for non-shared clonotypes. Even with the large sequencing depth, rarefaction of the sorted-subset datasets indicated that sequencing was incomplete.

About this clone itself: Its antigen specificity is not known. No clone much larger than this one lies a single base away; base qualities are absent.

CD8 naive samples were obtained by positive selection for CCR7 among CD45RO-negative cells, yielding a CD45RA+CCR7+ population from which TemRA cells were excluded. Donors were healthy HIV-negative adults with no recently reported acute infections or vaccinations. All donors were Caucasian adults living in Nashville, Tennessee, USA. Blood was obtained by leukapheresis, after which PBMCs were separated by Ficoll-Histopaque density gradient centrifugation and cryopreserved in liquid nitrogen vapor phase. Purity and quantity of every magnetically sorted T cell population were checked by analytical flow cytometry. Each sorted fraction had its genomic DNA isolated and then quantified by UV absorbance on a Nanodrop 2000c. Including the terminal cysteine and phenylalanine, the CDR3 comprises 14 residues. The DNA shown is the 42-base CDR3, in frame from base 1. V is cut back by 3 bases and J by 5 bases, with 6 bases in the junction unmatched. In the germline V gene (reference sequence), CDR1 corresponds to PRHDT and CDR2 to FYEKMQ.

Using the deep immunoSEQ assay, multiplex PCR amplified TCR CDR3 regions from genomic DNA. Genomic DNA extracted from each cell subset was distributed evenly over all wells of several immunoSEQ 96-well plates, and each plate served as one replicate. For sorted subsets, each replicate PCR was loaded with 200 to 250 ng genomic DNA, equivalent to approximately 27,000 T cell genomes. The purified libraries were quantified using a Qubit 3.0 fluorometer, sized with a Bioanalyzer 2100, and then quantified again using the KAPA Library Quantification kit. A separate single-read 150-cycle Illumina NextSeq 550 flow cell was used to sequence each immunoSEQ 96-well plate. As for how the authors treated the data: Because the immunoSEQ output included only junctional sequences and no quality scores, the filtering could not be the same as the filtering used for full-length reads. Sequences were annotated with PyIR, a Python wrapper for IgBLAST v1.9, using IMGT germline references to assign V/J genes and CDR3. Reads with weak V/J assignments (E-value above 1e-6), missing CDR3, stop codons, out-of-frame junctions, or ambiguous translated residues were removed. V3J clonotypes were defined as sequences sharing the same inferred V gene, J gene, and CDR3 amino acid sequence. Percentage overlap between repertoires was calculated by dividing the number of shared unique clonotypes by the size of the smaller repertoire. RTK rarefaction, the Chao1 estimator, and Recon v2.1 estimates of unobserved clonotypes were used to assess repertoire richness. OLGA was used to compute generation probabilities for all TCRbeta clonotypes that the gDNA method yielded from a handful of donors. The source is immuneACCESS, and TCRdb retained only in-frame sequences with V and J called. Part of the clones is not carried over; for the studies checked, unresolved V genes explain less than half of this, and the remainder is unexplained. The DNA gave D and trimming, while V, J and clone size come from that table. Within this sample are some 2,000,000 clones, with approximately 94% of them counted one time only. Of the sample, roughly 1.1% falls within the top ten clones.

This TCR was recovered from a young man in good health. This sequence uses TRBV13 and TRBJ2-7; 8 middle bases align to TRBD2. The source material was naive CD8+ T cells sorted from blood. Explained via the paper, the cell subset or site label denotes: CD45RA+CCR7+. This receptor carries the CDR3 CASSFREGEDEQYF. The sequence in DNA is TGTGCCAGCAGCTTCCGGGAGGGAGAGGACGAGCAGTACTTC. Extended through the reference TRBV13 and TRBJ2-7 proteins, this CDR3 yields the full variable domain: AAGVIQSPRHLIKEKRETATLKCYPIPRHDTVYWYQQGPGQDPQFLISFYEKMQSDKGSIPDRFSAQQFSDYHSELNMSSLELGDSALYFCASSFREGEDEQYFGPGTRLTVT.